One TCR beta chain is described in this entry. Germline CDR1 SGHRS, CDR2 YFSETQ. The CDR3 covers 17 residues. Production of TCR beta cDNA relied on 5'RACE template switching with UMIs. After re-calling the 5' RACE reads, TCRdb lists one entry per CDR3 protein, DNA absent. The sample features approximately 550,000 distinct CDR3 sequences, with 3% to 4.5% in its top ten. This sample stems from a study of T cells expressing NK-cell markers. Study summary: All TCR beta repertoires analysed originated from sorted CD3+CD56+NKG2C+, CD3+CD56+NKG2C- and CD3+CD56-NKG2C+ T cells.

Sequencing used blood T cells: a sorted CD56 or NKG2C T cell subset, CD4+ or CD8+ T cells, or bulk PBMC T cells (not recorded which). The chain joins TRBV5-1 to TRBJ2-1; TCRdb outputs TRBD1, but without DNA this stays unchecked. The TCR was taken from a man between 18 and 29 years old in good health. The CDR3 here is CASSLASGGLSYNEQFF.